Following are 14 T cell receptor beta chains from one sample sequenced in a study of early T cells in non-severe SARS-CoV-2 infection. TCRdb reanalysed the 5' RACE reads using MiXCR and keeps one entry per CDR3 protein. Among roughly 25,000 distinct CDR3 sequences, more than 3.5% were seen once, and the ten largest hold 5% to 8%. Sequenced input: whole blood. The receptors were sampled from an adult who was a healthcare worker with PCR-confirmed SARS-CoV-2 infection or an uninfected control (not recorded which).

This clonotype was seen repeatedly, ten times or more. The chain has TRBV6-2 or TRBV6-3 and TRBJ2-3, with a tentative D call TRBD2 (5 bases). Trimming removed 5 bases at V and 1 base at J, with 10 bases between. Per the germline V gene, CDR1 is MNHEY and CDR2 is SVGEGT. The CDR3 covers 14 residues. CDR3 protein: CASSRMRGTDTQYF. The CDR3 region has the DNA TGTGCCAGCAGTCGAATGCGGGGCACAGATACGCAGTATTTT.

This clonotype was found many times. The chain is built from TRBV5-1 and TRBJ1-2; D not certain. The CDR3 extends over 13 amino acids. The V end lost 0 bases, the J end lost 3 bases, and 6 bases lay between the germline ends. CDR1 is SGHRS, CDR2 YFSETQ, per germline. CDR3 sequence: CASSLGQDYGYTF. The CDR3 nucleotides are TGCGCCAGCAGCTTGGGACAAGACTATGGCTACACCTTC.

This clonotype appeared many times. This chain uses TRBV4-1 with TRBJ1-5; unclear D gene. Germline lookup yields CDR1 MGHRA and CDR2 YSYEKL. The CDR3 covers 14 residues. The germline V and J ends were trimmed by 3 bases and 0 bases, with 6 bases remaining between them. The CDR3 spells CASSQGISNQPQHF. CDR3 bases: TGCGCCAGCAGCCAGGGGATTAGCAATCAGCCCCAGCATTTT.

This clonotype was recorded many times. The chain couples TRBV5-4 to TRBJ1-6; D might be TRBD1 (5 bases). Trimming removed 2 bases at V and 7 bases at J, with 16 bases between. The V gene's germline CDR1 is SGHNT and CDR2 YYREEE (reference sequence). The CDR3 spans 16 residues. The CDR3 DNA reads as TGTGCCAGCAGCTTAGCGGAGCAGGGACTAAATTCACCCCTCCACTTT. This sequence encodes CASSLAEQGLNSPLHF.

In its sample, this clonotype was seen many times. The chain links TRBV20-1 to TRBJ1-4, with D maybe TRBD1 (5 bases). CDR3 length: 14 residues. The V gene's germline CDR1 is DFQATT and CDR2 SNEGSKA (reference sequence). The V gene lost 3 bases and the J gene lost 4 bases, with 12 bases spanning the gap. The CDR3 DNA reads TGCAGTGCTAGGGATACAGGAAGTAATGAAAAACTGTTTTTT. Translating gives CSARDTGSNEKLFF.

This clonotype was counted many times. This chain connects TRBV29-1 to TRBJ2-3; 9 bases fit TRBD2. V dropped 3 bases and J dropped 6; count of bases not matched to a gene: 7. Looked up from germline, CDR1 is SQVTM and CDR2 is ANQGSEA. The CDR3 is 14 amino acids. CDR3 region: CSVEGGRAVDTQYF. The CDR3 nucleotides read TGCAGCGTTGAGGGCGGGAGGGCCGTGGATACGCAGTATTTT.

Ten or more counts support this clonotype. This chain links TRBV20-1 with TRBJ2-7, with D possibly being TRBD2 (5 bases). The germline V gene encodes CDR1 DFQATT and CDR2 SNEGSKA (reference sequence). V lost 3 bases to trimming and J lost 0 bases, with 6 bases between them. The length of the CDR3 is 12 residues. As DNA, the CDR3 is TGCAGTGCTAGCGGGAACTCCTACGAGCAGTACTTC. Translation gives CSASGNSYEQYF.

This clonotype was seen at least ten times. J is TRBJ2-3 and V is TRBV20-1; 7 bases agree with TRBD2. This CDR3 spans 16 amino acids. Germline V lookup: CDR1 DFQATT, CDR2 SNEGSKA (reference sequence). With V trimmed by 0 bases and J by 3 bases, 9 bases remained unmatched. CDR3 sequence (DNA): TGCAGTGCTAGAGATGTAGCGGGCCCCGGGACAGATACGCAGTATTTT. It codes for CSARDVAGPGTDTQYF.

The chain employs TRBV25-1 and TRBJ2-1; D not certain. This CDR3 contains 13 residues. V was cut by 6 bases and J by 0 bases, with 6 bases left in between. Germline loops: CDR1 MGHDK, CDR2 SYGVNS. CDR3 coding DNA: TGTGCCAGCAGGGCGTCCTCCTACAATGAGCAGTTCTTC. This codes for CASRASSYNEQFF.

This clonotype was detected many times. The CDR3 DNA reads as TGCAGTGCTAGAGATAGCGGGAGGGGAACAGATACGCAGTATTTT. Amino acids: CSARDSGRGTDTQYF. The V gene is TRBV20-1, the J gene TRBJ2-3; 11 nucleotides match TRBD2. V was pared by 0 bases and J by 3 bases, with 2 bases of the junction left unmatched. This CDR3 contains 15 residues. In germline, CDR1 is DFQATT, CDR2 SNEGSKA (reference sequence).

This clonotype was counted ten times or more. The chain joins TRBV12-3 or TRBV12-4 to TRBJ2-7; D is tentatively TRBD1 or TRBD2 (7 bases each). V lost 6 bases, J lost 0 bases, and 18 bases lay in between. This CDR3 has 16 residues. Here the CDR3 reads CASSRGGLAASYEQYF. CDR3 nucleotides: TGTGCCAGCAGCAGGGGGGGGCTAGCGGCCTCCTACGAGCAGTACTTC.

The chain employs TRBV29-1 and TRBJ2-5; 7 bases align to TRBD1. This CDR3 region has 13 residues. V gave up 4 bases and J gave up 2 bases; unmatched junction bases: 4. The V gene's germline CDR1 is SQVTM and CDR2 ANQGSEA. The CDR3 bases are TGCAGCGTTGTAAGACAGGGACAAGAGACCCAGTACTTC. This sequence encodes CSVVRQGQETQYF.

The sample holds many counts of this clonotype. The chain is built from TRBV5-1 and TRBJ2-3; no clear D. Deletions cut 1 base from V and 1 base from J, with 13 bases between. The germline CDR1 and CDR2 sequences are SGHRS and YFSETQ. The CDR3 is 16 residues long. The CDR3 spells CASSLLGETGTDTQYF. The CDR3 nucleotides read TGCGCCAGCAGCTTGTTAGGCGAAACTGGCACAGATACGCAGTATTTT.

This clonotype came up many times. The gene calls are TRBV7-8 and TRBJ1-2; 7 positions match TRBD1. The CDR3 length is 13 residues. Germline lookup yields CDR1 SGHVS and CDR2 FQNEAQ. V lost 5 bases to trimming and J lost 4 bases; unmatched junction nucleotides: 4. CDR3 protein: CASSLDRSYGYTF. CDR3 bases: TGTGCCAGCAGCCTGGACAGGAGCTATGGCTACACCTTC. The full variable domain, its missing parts supplied by reference TRBV7-8 and TRBJ1-2, is GAGVSQSPRYKVAKRGQDVALRCDPISGHVSLFWYQQALGQGPEFLTYFQNEAQLDKSGLPSDRFFAERPEGSVSTLKIQRTQQEDSAVYLCASSLDRSYGYTFGSGTRLTVV.